The T cell receptor beta chain under discussion was sequenced for a study of vaccination and CD4 T cells after COVID-19. This clonotype was seen just once. What it binds is not known. Whole-study results and caveats: Post-vaccination reactive clonotypes (median roughly 40) did not differ significantly from post-infection (approximately 20).

The Oncomine TCR Beta short-read assay sequenced DNA from cultured CD4+ T cells. Genomic DNA was drawn out of CD4+ T cells grown in culture. TCRdb called the PCR reads again in MiXCR, with one record for every CDR3 protein. The repertoire holds under 20,000 distinct CDR3 sequences, with around 45% as singletons. Treatment in this sample: approximately 9-day PBMC culture with coronavirus spike peptide pools or control peptides (ViraFEST assay). The material sequenced was CD4+ T cells from blood, cultured in vitro, taken after SARS-CoV-2 vaccination. This receptor was obtained from a human donor who had recovered from COVID-19.

The CDR3 region has the DNA TGTGCCAGCAGCTTACTGCGGGAGCAGTTCTTC. It encodes CASSLLREQFF. The chain is built from TRBV11-3 and TRBJ2-1; no clear D gene. This CDR3 region has 11 residues. Germline CDR1 SGHNT, CDR2 YENEEA. V shed 2 bases and J shed 10 bases, with 6 bases lying between them.